These 23 T cell receptor beta chains originate from one sample sequenced in a study of T-cell memory formation after mild COVID-19. MiXCR was run by TCRdb on the 5' RACE reads, yielding one entry per CDR3 protein. The repertoire holds roughly 280,000 distinct CDR3 sequences, with approximately 8.4% as singletons. The sample was PBMCs or a T cell subset sorted from them (not recorded which). These receptors came from a man aged 18 to 30 who had mild COVID-19 (a few samples of this study predate the infection). Cell type and time point are not known.

The chain employs TRBV7-9 and TRBJ2-7; TRBD2 is a possible D gene (5 bases). Deletions cut 1 base from V and 5 bases from J, with 15 bases between. The CDR3 runs to 15 residues. CDR1 is SEHNR and CDR2 is FQNEAQ in the germline V gene (reference sequence). The CDR3 coding sequence is TGTGCCAGCAGCTTAGGTGGGCAGGCGAGGGACGAGCAGTACTTC. Protein product: CASSLGGQARDEQYF. Filled out from reference TRBV7-9 and TRBJ2-7, the complete variable domain reads DTGVSQNPRHKITKRGQNVTFRCDPISEHNRLYWYRQTLGQGPEFLTYFQNEAQLEKSRLLSDRFSAERPKGSFSTLEIQRTEQGDSAMYLCASSLGGQARDEQYFGPGTRLTVT.

This clonotype was seen more than once but under ten times. This chain uses TRBV27 with TRBJ2-2, with D unclear. The germline V and J ends were trimmed by 4 bases and 4 bases, with 7 bases remaining between them. The CDR3 has 13 amino acids. The V gene's germline CDR1 is MNHEY and CDR2 SMNVEV (reference sequence). The CDR3 spells CASSSPITGELFF. CDR3 nucleotides: TGTGCCAGCAGTTCCCCGATCACCGGGGAGCTGTTTTTT.

Only a few counts were recorded for this clonotype. The chain is built from TRBV5-1 and TRBJ2-3; 12 bases align to TRBD1. Germline trimming cut 0 bases from V and 2 bases from J; bases unmatched to any gene: 13. The germline V gene encodes CDR1 SGHRS and CDR2 YFSETQ. The CDR3 contains 20 residues. In nucleotides, the CDR3 is TGCGCCAGCAGCTTGGAACCCGGGACAGGGGGCTTTGGAGACACAGATACGCAGTATTTT. It yields the protein CASSLEPGTGGFGDTDTQYF. The full variable domain, in which reference TRBV5-1 and TRBJ2-3 provide the parts outside the CDR3, is KAGVTQTPRYLIKTRGQQVTLSCSPISGHRSVSWYQQTPGQGLQFLFEYFSETQRNKGNFPGRFSGRQFSNSRSEMNVSTLELGDSALYLCASSLEPGTGGFGDTDTQYFGPGTRLTVL.

The J gene is TRBJ2-7, the V gene TRBV10-3, with 9 bases lining up with TRBD1. Germline trimming cut 6 bases from V and 3 bases from J; bases unmatched to any gene: 3. The CDR3 is 13 residues long. CDR1 is ENHRY, CDR2 SYGVKD, per germline. CDR3 in amino acids: CAISLGQGYEQYV. DNA of the CDR3: TGTGCCATCAGCCTGGGACAGGGCTACGAGCAGTACGTC.

This clonotype was recorded a few times. This chain uses TRBV27 with TRBJ2-7; D might be TRBD2 (6 bases). V lost 5 bases and J 0 bases, leaving 17 bases between the germline ends. The germline CDR1 and CDR2 sequences are MNHEY and SMNVEV (reference sequence). The CDR3 runs to 16 residues. The CDR3 loop reads CASSPPGGGSSYEQYF. The CDR3 DNA reads TGTGCCAGCAGTCCCCCGGGCGGAGGGAGCTCCTACGAGCAGTACTTC.

This clonotype showed up just a few times. The chain recombines TRBV9 with TRBJ1-5, with D possibly being TRBD1 (5 bases). CDR3 length: 13 residues. Trimming removed 8 bases from V and 9 bases from J, with 18 bases in between. Per the germline V gene, CDR1 is SGDLS and CDR2 is YYNGEE. CDR3 bases: TGTGCCAGGATCCGGGACGGTGAATGGCCCCAGCATTTT. Protein product: CARIRDGEWPQHF.

The chain joins TRBV20-1 to TRBJ2-5; D is perhaps TRBD2 (6 bases). Trimming removed 3 bases from V and 5 bases from J, with 10 bases in between. Germline CDR1 is DFQATT and CDR2 is SNEGSKA (reference sequence). This CDR3 comprises 12 residues. CDR3 coding DNA: TGCAGTGCTAGGACTAGTCGTGAGACCCAGTACTTC. This codes for CSARTSRETQYF.

This clonotype occurred many times. V gene TRBV9 combines with J gene TRBJ1-4; D gene unclear. The CDR3 runs 15 residues. Germline V gene lookup returns CDR1 SGDLS and CDR2 YYNGEE. With 0 bases removed from V and 8 bases from J, the gap between germline ends came to 14 bases. CDR3 in DNA: TGTGCCAGCAGCGTAGGAACGGGGTCGCGGGAAAAACTGTTTTTT. Amino acids: CASSVGTGSREKLFF.

This clonotype has a count of ten or more. This rearrangement joins TRBV5-1 to TRBJ2-5, with TRBD2 matching over 13 bases. Germline V gene data show CDR1 as SGHRS and CDR2 as YFSETQ. The CDR3 is 17 residues long. J lost 2 bases, V lost 0 bases, and 4 bases had no gene match. DNA for the CDR3: TGCGCCAGCAGCTTGGCTCCGGGACTAGCGGGACAAGAGACCCAGTACTTC. It encodes CASSLAPGLAGQETQYF.

This clonotype was found a few times. CDR3 amino acids: CASSGDGTGELFF. The DNA for the CDR3 is TGTGCCAGCAGCGGCGACGGGACCGGGGAGCTGTTTTTT. The J gene is TRBJ2-2, the V gene TRBV7-3; D is ambiguous. Per the germline V gene, CDR1 is SGHTA and CDR2 is FQGTGA. This CDR3 is built from 13 residues. Trimming stripped 5 bases from V and 5 bases from J, with 9 bases between.

CDR3 nucleotide sequence: TGTGCCAGCAGCTTCGGACTAGCGGACCCAAAAGAGACCCAGTACTTC. Protein product: CASSFGLADPKETQYF. The V call is TRBV7-9, the J call TRBJ2-5; 10 bases map to TRBD2. Germline loops: CDR1 SEHNR, CDR2 FQNEAQ (reference sequence). CDR3 length: 16 amino acids. Trimming at V came to 3 bases and at J to 3 bases, leaving 7 bases not matched to a gene.

This chain joins TRBV6-5 and TRBJ1-2; D might be TRBD1 (5 bases). Trimming shortened V by 1 base and J by 8 bases, and 11 bases separated the two germline ends. This CDR3 is 13 amino acids long. Per the germline V gene, CDR1 is MNHEY and CDR2 is SVGAGI. The CDR3 here is CASSYYRGRGYTF. In DNA form, the CDR3 reads TGTGCCAGCAGTTACTATAGGGGAAGGGGCTACACCTTC.

This clonotype was seen a handful of times. The chain has TRBV9 and TRBJ1-2; D not certain. The V end was cut by 0 bases, the J end by 2 bases, with 5 bases between. The V gene's germline CDR1 is SGDLS and CDR2 YYNGEE. The length of the CDR3 is 13 residues. The CDR3 loop is CASSVDRNYGYTF. Here the CDR3 DNA reads TGTGCCAGCAGCGTAGATCGAAACTATGGCTACACCTTC. Full variable domain (remainder filled in from reference TRBV9 and TRBJ1-2): DSGVTQTPKHLITATGQRVTLRCSPRSGDLSVYWYQQSLDQGLQFLIQYYNGEERAKGNILERFSAQQFPDLHSELNLSSLELGDSALYFCASSVDRNYGYTFGSGTRLTVV.

This chain joins TRBV5-1 and TRBJ2-3; D possibly corresponds to TRBD1 (5 bases). Germline V gene sequence: CDR1 SGHRS, CDR2 YFSETQ. The CDR3 consists of 13 residues. V lost 6 bases, J lost 4 bases, and 12 bases lay in between. CDR3 residues: CASNYGAADTQYF. The CDR3 DNA sequence: TGCGCCAGCAATTATGGGGCCGCAGATACGCAGTATTTT.

This clonotype was detected a few times. This chain connects TRBV5-1 to TRBJ2-5, with 7 bases matching TRBD2. V lost 4 bases and J lost 3; bases outside the gene matches: 9. Germline lookup yields CDR1 SGHRS and CDR2 YFSETQ. The length of the CDR3 is 15 residues. CDR3 bases: TGCGCCAGCAGCCCCCCATTGGGGACTAAAGAGACCCAGTACTTC. Translated, it gives CASSPPLGTKETQYF.

A few counts support this clonotype. V usage is TRBV4-3 and J usage is TRBJ2-3; D possibly corresponds to TRBD2 (5 bases). V lost 1 base and J lost 2, with 10 bases in between. This CDR3 has 15 amino acids. Looked up from germline, CDR1 is LGHNA and CDR2 is YSLEER. Written as DNA, the CDR3 is TGCGCCAGCAGCCAAGGCCGGAGGCTCACAGATACGCAGTATTTT. This encodes CASSQGRRLTDTQYF.

This sequence joins TRBV10-3 and TRBJ2-7; D is undetermined. This CDR3 comprises 12 residues. Germline values: CDR1 ENHRY, CDR2 SYGVKD. The V end was cut by 6 bases, the J end by 5 bases, with 11 bases between. The CDR3 spells CAISPPWHEQYF. CDR3 bases: TGTGCCATCAGCCCTCCTTGGCACGAGCAGTACTTC.

The V and J genes are TRBV20-1 and TRBJ1-2; D is perhaps TRBD1 (5 bases). Germline assignment: CDR1 DFQATT and CDR2 SNEGSKA (reference sequence). V lost 1 base to trimming and J lost 4 bases, with 7 bases between them. This CDR3 has 12 residues. The CDR3 spells CSARGGAYGYTF. CDR3 DNA sequence: TGCAGTGCTAGAGGGGGCGCCTATGGCTACACCTTC.

This clonotype showed up many times. The rearrangement uses TRBV5-1 and TRBJ2-6; D is unresolved. CDR1 is SGHRS, CDR2 YFSETQ, per germline. CDR3 length: 16 residues. Trimming stripped 1 base from V and 0 bases from J, with 8 bases between. CDR3 loop: CASSLSEFSGANVLTF. CDR3 nucleotides: TGCGCCAGCAGCTTGTCGGAATTCTCTGGGGCCAACGTCCTGACTTTC.

At least ten counts were recorded for this clonotype. The CDR3 DNA is TGCAGTGCTACTAAACAGGGCTACGAGCAGTACTTC. Protein: CSATKQGYEQYF. The V gene is TRBV20-1, the J gene TRBJ2-7; D is perhaps TRBD1 (6 bases). Trimming took 4 bases from V and 3 from J, leaving 10 bases between them. Germline CDR1 DFQATT, CDR2 SNEGSKA (reference sequence). This CDR3 contains 12 residues.

This clonotype was observed once. This chain joins TRBV11-2 and TRBJ1-6, with TRBD1 matching over 10 bases. CDR1 SGHAT and CDR2 FQNNGV come from the germline V gene. With V trimmed by 5 bases and J by 13 bases, 14 bases remained unmatched. This CDR3 contains 16 residues. This CDR3 reads CASSRDRGNLGSPLHF. The CDR3, as DNA: TGTGCCAGCAGCCGGGACAGGGGAAATCTCGGCTCTCCCCTCCACTTT.

This clonotype was counted ten times or more. The chain uses TRBV2 and TRBJ2-5; no clear D. V gave up 1 base and J gave up 2 bases, with 5 bases separating them. The CDR3 extends over 13 amino acids. CDR1 is SNHLY, CDR2 FYNNEI, per germline. CDR3 in amino acids: CASSEGAQETQYF. The CDR3 DNA reads TGTGCCAGCAGTGAAGGGGCACAAGAGACCCAGTACTTC.

This clonotype has more than one count but fewer than ten. This chain connects TRBV5-4 to TRBJ2-2; 7 nucleotides agree with TRBD1. CDR3 size: 14 residues. V dropped 4 bases and J dropped 6; count of bases not matched to a gene: 6. CDR1 SGHNT and CDR2 YYREEE come from the germline V gene (reference sequence). The CDR3 bases are TGTGCCAGCAGCGGAACAGGGGAATCCGGGGAGCTGTTTTTT. This gives the protein CASSGTGESGELFF.